A selection of T cell receptor beta chains follows, all from one sample in a study of blood T cell repertoires in COVID-19. Sequenced by immunoSEQ multiplex PCR; TCRdb stores in-frame clones only, minus some. The table includes 130,000 to 150,000 clones, around 81% detected once. The sequenced sample consisted of peripheral blood. These receptors were taken from a man between 60 and 75 years old with active or convalescent COVID-19. Both conserved end residues are part of each CDR3. A D gene is named only where the DNA matches it firmly. Rows give clone size only sometimes, using once, few, many, or a class for an expanded clone.

NA,TRBJ2-5,TRBV5-1,NA,CASSLGARAETQYF,TGCGCCAGCAGCTTGGGGGCCAGGGCAGAGACCCAGTACTTC
NA,TRBJ2-3,TRBV4-3,TRBD2,CASSQAGGGPIGTDTQYF,TGCGCCAGCAGCCAAGCTGGCGGGGGACCTATTGGGACAGATACGCAGTATTTT
NA,TRBJ2-5,TRBV5-1,TRBD2,CASSYSGAEQETQYF,TGCGCCAGCAGCTATAGCGGGGCGGAGCAAGAGACCCAGTACTTC
NA,TRBJ2-5,TRBV29-1,NA,CSVVWRQETQYF,TGCAGCGTTGTTTGGAGACAAGAGACCCAGTACTTC
once,TRBJ1-2,TRBV11-2,NA,CASSPATGNRLYGYTF,TGTGCCAGCAGCCCGGCCACAGGGAATCGACTTTATGGCTACACCTTC
NA,TRBJ2-1,TRBV10-3,TRBD1,CAIRPGQGRMSSYNEQFF,TGTGCCATCAGGCCGGGACAGGGGAGGATGAGCTCCTACAATGAGCAGTTCTTC
NA,TRBJ2-3,TRBV10-1,TRBD1,CASPPIYPGQDKADTQYF,TGCGCCAGCCCACCCATCTACCCCGGACAGGACAAGGCAGATACGCAGTATTTT
few,TRBJ1-1,TRBV19,TRBD1,CASSMDRAGNTEAFF,TGTGCCAGTAGTATGGACAGGGCGGGGAACACTGAAGCTTTCTTT
NA,TRBJ2-3,TRBV5-4,TRBD1,CASSLRAGGGGPAQYF,TGTGCCAGCAGCTTGAGGGCAGGGGGCGGAGGTCCGGCGCAGTATTTT
NA,TRBJ2-7,TRBV28,NA,CASTEVTSYEQYF,TGTGCCAGCACGGAGGTCACCTCCTACGAGCAGTACTTC
NA,TRBJ2-1,TRBV6-2/TRBV6-3,TRBD2,CASSYSTSGRFNEQFF,TGTGCCAGCAGTTACTCGACTAGCGGGAGGTTCAATGAGCAGTTCTTC
NA,TRBJ2-3,TRBV2,TRBD2,CASRTGSSGSRTDTQYF,TGTGCCAGCAGGACAGGGAGTAGCGGGAGTCGGACAGATACGCAGTATTTT
once,TRBJ2-1,TRBV24-1,TRBD2,CATSDSGTSGSGEQFF,TGTGCCACCAGTGATTCCGGGACTAGCGGGAGTGGGGAGCAGTTCTTC
NA,TRBJ2-2,TRBV9,NA,CASGPWGENTGELFF,TGTGCCAGCGGCCCCTGGGGCGAGAACACCGGGGAGCTGTTTTTT
NA,TRBJ2-6,TRBV7-3,NA,CASSSGVAGANVLTF,TGTGCCAGCAGCTCAGGGGTGGCTGGGGCCAACGTCCTGACTTTC
NA,TRBJ1-2,TRBV14,NA,CASSQDSLYGYTF,TGTGCCAGCAGCCAAGATAGCCTCTATGGCTACACCTTC
NA,TRBJ1-5,TRBV19,TRBD1,CASSTQWTGVGNQPQHF,TGTGCCAGTAGTACACAATGGACAGGAGTTGGCAATCAGCCCCAGCATTTT
NA,TRBJ1-5,TRBV2,NA,CASRETGPNQPQHF,TGTGCCAGCAGAGAGACAGGTCCCAATCAGCCCCAGCATTTT
few,TRBJ2-7,TRBV28,NA,CASSLGGDGYEQYF,TGTGCCAGCAGTTTAGGAGGGGATGGGTACGAGCAGTACTTC
NA,TRBJ2-3,TRBV27,TRBD2,CASSLFSGGDTDTQYF,TGTGCCAGCAGTTTATTTAGCGGGGGGGACACAGATACGCAGTATTTT
once,TRBJ1-2,TRBV6-2/TRBV6-3,NA,CASSYSSSERWTEQVFSF,TGTGCCAGCAGTTACTCCAGCTCGGAACGATGGACCGAACAGGTCTTCTCCTTC
NA,TRBJ2-3,TRBV5-4,TRBD1,CASSTSGTGGTDTQYF,TGTGCCAGCAGCACTTCCGGGACAGGGGGCACAGATACGCAGTATTTT
NA,TRBJ1-6,TRBV19,NA,CASSMQVSNSPLHF,TGTGCCAGTAGTATGCAGGTCTCTAATTCACCCCTCCACTTT
NA,TRBJ2-7,TRBV7-3,NA,CASSPGVASYEQYF,TGTGCCAGCAGCCCAGGGGTTGCTTCCTACGAGCAGTACTTC
NA,TRBJ2-3,TRBV5-8,NA,CASSLGFRDTQYF,TGTGCCAGCAGCTTGGGCTTCAGGGATACGCAGTATTTT
NA,TRBJ2-5,TRBV7-6,NA,CASSQGLAEETQYF,TGTGCCAGCAGCCAGGGGCTAGCGGAAGAGACCCAGTACTTC
NA,TRBJ1-2,TRBV7-9,TRBD1,CASSPDRDNGYTF,TGTGCCAGCAGCCCGGACAGGGATAATGGCTACACCTTC
NA,TRBJ2-7,TRBV18,TRBD1,CASSPRTGPHEQYF,TGTGCCAGCTCACCACGGACAGGGCCCCACGAGCAGTACTTC
NA,TRBJ2-3,TRBV27,NA,CASSLLVGFSTDTQYF,TGTGCCAGCAGTTTATTGGTCGGGTTTAGCACAGATACGCAGTATTTT
NA,TRBJ2-7,TRBV14,NA,CASSQVGSSYEQYF,TGTGCCAGCAGCCAAGTGGGCAGCTCCTACGAGCAGTACTTC
NA,TRBJ2-7,TRBV7-9,TRBD1,CASSLGQGGSYEQYF,TGTGCCAGCAGCTTGGGACAGGGTGGCTCCTACGAGCAGTACTTC
NA,TRBJ1-2,TRBV5-6,NA,CASSPRSYGYTF,TGTGCCAGCAGCCCACGGTCTTATGGCTACACCTTC
NA,TRBJ1-3,TRBV9,NA,CASSPLSGNTIYF,TGTGCCAGCAGCCCCCTCTCTGGAAACACCATATATTTT
NA,TRBJ2-7,TRBV7-2,TRBD2,CASSPGGGSHLPF,TGTGCCAGCAGCCCCGGGGGGGGGAGCCACCTTCCCTTC
NA,TRBJ2-2,TRBV4-2,NA,CASDYAGTSNTGELFF,TGTGCCAGCGATTATGCGGGGACTTCGAACACCGGGGAGCTGTTTTTT
NA,TRBJ2-1,TRBV9,NA,CASSVAGGLYYNEQFF,TGTGCCAGCAGCGTAGCTGGCGGCCTATACTACAATGAGCAGTTCTTC
NA,TRBJ1-6,TRBV28,NA,CASSLTPFGSPLHF,TGTGCCAGCAGTTTAACCCCTTTCGGTTCACCCCTCCACTTT
NA,TRBJ2-2,TRBV18,TRBD1,CASPQGENTGELFF,TGTGCCAGCCCTCAGGGGGAGAACACCGGGGAGCTGTTTTTT
NA,TRBJ2-7,TRBV5-1,TRBD2,CASSLVSSGPPYEQYF,TGCGCCAGCAGCTTGGTTTCTAGCGGACCCCCTTACGAGCAGTACTTC
once,TRBJ2-7,TRBV21-1,NA,CASPEIRGRHEQYF,TGTGCCAGCCCCGAGATCAGGGGACGGCACGAGCAGTACTTC
NA,TRBJ2-1,TRBV6-6,TRBD2,CAVSAGEAYNEQFF,TGTGCCGTGAGTGCGGGGGAGGCATACAATGAGCAGTTCTTC
once,TRBJ1-2,TRBV30,TRBD1,CAWSGGTGLLYGYTF,TGTGCCTGGAGCGGGGGGACAGGGCTACTCTATGGCTACACCTTC
once,TRBJ1-6,TRBV7-9,TRBD1,CASKSGQGYSPLHF,TGTGCCAGCAAGAGCGGACAGGGCTATTCACCCCTCCACTTT